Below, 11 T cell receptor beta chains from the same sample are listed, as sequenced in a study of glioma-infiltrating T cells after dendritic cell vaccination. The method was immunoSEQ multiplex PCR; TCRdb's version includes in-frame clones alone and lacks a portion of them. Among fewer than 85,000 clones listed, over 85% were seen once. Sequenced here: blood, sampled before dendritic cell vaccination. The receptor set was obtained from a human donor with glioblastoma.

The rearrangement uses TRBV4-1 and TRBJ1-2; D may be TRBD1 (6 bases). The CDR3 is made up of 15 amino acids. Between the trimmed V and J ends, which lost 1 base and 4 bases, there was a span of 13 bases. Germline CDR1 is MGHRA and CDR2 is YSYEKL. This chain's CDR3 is CASSQGSGAGYGYTF. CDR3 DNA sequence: TGCGCCAGCAGCCAAGGGTCAGGGGCAGGCTATGGCTACACCTTC.

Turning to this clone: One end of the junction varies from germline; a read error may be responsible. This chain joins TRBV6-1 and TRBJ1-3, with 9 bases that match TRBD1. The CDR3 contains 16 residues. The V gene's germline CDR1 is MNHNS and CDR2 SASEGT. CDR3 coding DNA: TGTGCCAGCAGTGAAGAGGGGTCGACAGGGGGAAGCACCATATATTTT. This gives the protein CASSEEGSTGGSTIYF.

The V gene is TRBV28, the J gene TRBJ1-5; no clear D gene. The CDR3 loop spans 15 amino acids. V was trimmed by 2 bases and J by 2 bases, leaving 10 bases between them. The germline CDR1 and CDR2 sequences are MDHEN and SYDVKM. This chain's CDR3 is CASSLSGLGNQPQHF. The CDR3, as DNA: TGTGCCAGCAGTTTAAGCGGGTTGGGCAATCAGCCCCAGCATTTT. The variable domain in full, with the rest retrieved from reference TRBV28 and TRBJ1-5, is DVKVTQSSRYLVKRTGEKVFLECVQDMDHENMFWYRQDPGLGLRLIYFSYDVKMKEKGDIPEGYSVSREKKERFSLILESASTNQTSMYLCASSLSGLGNQPQHFGDGTRLSIL.

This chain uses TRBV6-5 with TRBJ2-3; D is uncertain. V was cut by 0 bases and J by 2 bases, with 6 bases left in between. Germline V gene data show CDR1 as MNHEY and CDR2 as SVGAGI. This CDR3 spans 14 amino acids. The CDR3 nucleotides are TGTGCCAGCAGTTACTCGGGCCTCACAGATACGCAGTATTTT. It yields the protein CASSYSGLTDTQYF.

CDR3 sequence reads: CAISQGGGFVGTEAFF. The CDR3 bases are TGTGCCATCAGTCAAGGGGGCGGTTTTGTAGGCACTGAAGCTTTCTTT. This chain links TRBV10-3 with TRBJ1-1; TRBD1 aligns across 7 bases. The CDR3 covers 16 residues. Germline V gene data show CDR1 as ENHRY and CDR2 as SYGVKD. With 5 bases clipped from V and 4 bases from J, the junction kept 13 bases outside the gene matches.

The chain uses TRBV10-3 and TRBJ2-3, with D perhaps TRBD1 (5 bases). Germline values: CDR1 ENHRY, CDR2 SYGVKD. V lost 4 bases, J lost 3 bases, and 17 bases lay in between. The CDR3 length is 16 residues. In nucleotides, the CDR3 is TGTGCCATCAGTGCCCTTCAGGGCGGAGCAACAGATACGCAGTATTTT. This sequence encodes CAISALQGGATDTQYF.

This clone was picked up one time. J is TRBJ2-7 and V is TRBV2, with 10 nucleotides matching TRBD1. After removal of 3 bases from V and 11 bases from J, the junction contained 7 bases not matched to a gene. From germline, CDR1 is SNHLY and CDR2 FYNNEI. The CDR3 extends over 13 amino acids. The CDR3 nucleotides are TGTGCCAGCAGTGACCTCCGTGGACAGGGGGAGTACTTC. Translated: CASSDLRGQGEYF.

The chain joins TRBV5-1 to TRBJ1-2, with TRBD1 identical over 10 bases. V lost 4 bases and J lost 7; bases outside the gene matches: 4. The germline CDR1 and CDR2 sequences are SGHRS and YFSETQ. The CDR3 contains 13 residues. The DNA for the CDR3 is TGCGCCAGCAGCCAGACAGGGGGCTCTGGCTACACCTTC. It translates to CASSQTGGSGYTF.

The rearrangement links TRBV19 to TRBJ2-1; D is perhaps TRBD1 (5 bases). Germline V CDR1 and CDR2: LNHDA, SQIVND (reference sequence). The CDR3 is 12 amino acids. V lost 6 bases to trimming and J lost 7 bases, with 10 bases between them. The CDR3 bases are TGTGCCAGTAGCATTGGGGCGAATGAGCAGTTCTTC. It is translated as CASSIGANEQFF. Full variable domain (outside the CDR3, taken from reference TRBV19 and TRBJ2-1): DGGITQSPKYLFRKEGQNVTLSCEQNLNHDAMYWYRQDPGQGLRLIYYSQIVNDFQKGDIAEGYSVSREKKESFPLTVTSAQKNPTAFYLCASSIGANEQFFGPGTRLTVL.

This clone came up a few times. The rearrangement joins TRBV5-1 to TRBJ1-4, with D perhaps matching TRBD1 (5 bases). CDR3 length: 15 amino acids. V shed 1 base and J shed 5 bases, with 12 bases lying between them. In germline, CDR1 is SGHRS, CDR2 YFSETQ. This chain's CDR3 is CASSLRGSLNEKLFF. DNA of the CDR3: TGCGCCAGCAGCTTGAGGGGCAGCTTGAATGAAAAACTGTTTTTT.

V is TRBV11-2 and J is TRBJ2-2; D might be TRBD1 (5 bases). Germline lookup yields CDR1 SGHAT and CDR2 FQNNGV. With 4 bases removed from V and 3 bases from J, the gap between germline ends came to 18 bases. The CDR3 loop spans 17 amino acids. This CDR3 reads CASSSPTRARDTGELFF. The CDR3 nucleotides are TGTGCCAGCAGCTCGCCTACCAGGGCCAGGGACACCGGGGAGCTGTTTTTT.